This section outlines one T cell receptor beta chain sequence together with its context. This specimen belongs to a study of T cells in Graves' hyperthyroidism and ophthalmopathy. Hyperthyroidism of Graves' type that showed no ophthalmopathy progression within 18 months was stable. Patients aged 18 to 65 had newly diagnosed hyperthyroidism that had lasted under 2 months. For the diagnoses, clinical symptoms, serum thyroxine and TRAb, thyroid ultrasound and orbital computed tomography were used. PBMCs were derived from around 10 ml fresh peripheral blood. V shed 2 bases and J shed 7 bases, with 14 bases lying between them. The CDR3 has 14 amino acids. The germline V gene encodes CDR1 SGHRS and CDR2 YFSETQ. TCR beta CDR3 sequences were amplified from RNA transcripts. The TCR CDR3 first-round RT-PCR relied on the HTBI primer set. Using its own MiXCR run on the multiplex PCR reads, TCRdb lists one record per CDR3 protein. The repertoire holds fewer than 200,000 distinct CDR3 sequences, with over 15% as singletons.

The chain employs TRBV5-1 and TRBJ2-3; TRBD2 might be the D (6 bases). The sequenced sample consisted of blood. The sequence was obtained from a woman between 45 and 60 years old with Graves' hyperthyroidism. This CDR3 is CASSLIREAYTQYF. CDR3 sequence (DNA): TGCGCCAGCAGCTTAATCAGGGAGGCTTATACGCAGTATTTT.